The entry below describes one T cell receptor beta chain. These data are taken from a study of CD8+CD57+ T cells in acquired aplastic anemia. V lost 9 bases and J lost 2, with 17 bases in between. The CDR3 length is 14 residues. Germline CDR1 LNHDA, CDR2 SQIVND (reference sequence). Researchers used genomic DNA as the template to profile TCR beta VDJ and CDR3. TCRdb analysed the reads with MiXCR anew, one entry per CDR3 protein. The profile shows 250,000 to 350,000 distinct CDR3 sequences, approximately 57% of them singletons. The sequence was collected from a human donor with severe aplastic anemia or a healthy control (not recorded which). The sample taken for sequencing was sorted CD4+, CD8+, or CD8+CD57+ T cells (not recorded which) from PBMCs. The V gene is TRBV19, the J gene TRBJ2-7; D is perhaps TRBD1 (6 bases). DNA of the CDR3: TGTGCCAGCCATTCCAGGGACAAAGCCTACGAGCAGTACTTC. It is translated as CASHSRDKAYEQYF.